This T cell receptor (beta chain) was identified during a study of cytomegalovirus exposure and HLA in healthy donors. Primers for the PCR totalled 60 Vbeta and 13 Jbeta. Some clones are missing from TCRdb's copy, which holds only in-frame ones; the method was immunoSEQ multiplex PCR. The sample holds a few hundred thousand clones, approximately 80% seen once. Trimming took 4 bases from V and 7 from J; bases not matched to a gene: 3. This CDR3 spans 14 amino acids. Germline loops: CDR1 SGHAT, CDR2 FQNNGV. The chain recombines TRBV11-2 with TRBJ1-6; TRBD1 agrees at 8 bases. Sequencing was carried out using PBMCs. The receptor's source is a girl aged 2 to 10 in good health and CMV-seronegative. The CDR3 region has the DNA TGTGCCAGCAGCTGGGACAGGTCCAATTCACCCCTCCACTTT. This translates into CASSWDRSNSPLHF.